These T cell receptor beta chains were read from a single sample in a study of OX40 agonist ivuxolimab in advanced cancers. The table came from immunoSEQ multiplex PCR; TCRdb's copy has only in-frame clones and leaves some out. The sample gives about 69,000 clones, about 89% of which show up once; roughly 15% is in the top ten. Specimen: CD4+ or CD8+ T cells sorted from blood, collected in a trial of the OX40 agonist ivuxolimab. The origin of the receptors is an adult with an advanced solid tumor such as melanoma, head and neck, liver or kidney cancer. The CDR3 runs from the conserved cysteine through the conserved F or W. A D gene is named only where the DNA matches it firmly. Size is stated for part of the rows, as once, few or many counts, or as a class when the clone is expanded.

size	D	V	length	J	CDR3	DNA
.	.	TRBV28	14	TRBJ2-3	CASSFDRDTDTQYF	TGTGCCAGCAGTTTCGACAGAGATACAGATACGCAGTATTTT
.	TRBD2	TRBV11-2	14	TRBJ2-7	CASGLAVGLYEQYF	TGTGCCAGCGGCCTAGCGGTAGGCCTCTACGAGCAGTACTTC
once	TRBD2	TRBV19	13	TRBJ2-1	CASKASGSNEQFF	TGTGCCAGTAAGGCTAGCGGGAGTAATGAGCAGTTCTTC
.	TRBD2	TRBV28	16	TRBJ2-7	CASSLLGTSETYEQYF	TGTGCCAGCAGTTTATTGGGGACTAGCGAAACCTACGAGCAGTACTTC
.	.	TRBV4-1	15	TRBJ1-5	CASSHITGANQPQHF	TGCGCCAGCAGCCATATTACGGGGGCTAATCAGCCCCAGCATTTT
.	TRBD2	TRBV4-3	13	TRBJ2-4	CASSPSGENIQYF	TGCGCCAGCAGCCCGAGCGGGGAGAACATTCAGTACTTC
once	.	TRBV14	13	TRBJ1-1	CASSWDWNTEAFF	TGTGCCAGCAGCTGGGATTGGAACACTGAAGCTTTCTTT
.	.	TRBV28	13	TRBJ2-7	CASSIAVQFGQYF	TGTGCCAGCAGTATAGCGGTTCAATTCGGGCAGTACTTC
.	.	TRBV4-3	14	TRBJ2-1	CASSLLPGTYEQFF	TGCGCCAGCAGCCTCCTTCCAGGGACCTATGAGCAGTTCTTC
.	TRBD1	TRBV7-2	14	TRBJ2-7	CASSLWTGPYEQYF	TGTGCCAGCAGCTTATGGACAGGACCCTACGAGCAGTACTTC
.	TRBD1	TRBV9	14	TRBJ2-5	CASSGTGDGETQYF	TGTGCCAGCAGCGGGACAGGGGACGGGGAGACCCAGTACTTC
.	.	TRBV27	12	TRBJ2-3	CASSTFPDTQYF	TGTGCCAGCAGTACCTTTCCAGATACGCAGTATTTT
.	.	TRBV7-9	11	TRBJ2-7	CASGPLNEQYF	TGTGCCAGCGGACCCTTAAACGAGCAGTACTTC
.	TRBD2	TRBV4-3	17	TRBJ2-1	CASSQEGTAGEVDEQFF	TGCGCCAGCAGCCAAGAAGGTACAGCGGGAGAAGTCGATGAGCAGTTCTTC
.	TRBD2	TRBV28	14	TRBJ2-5	CASSPDLGGETQYF	TGTGCCAGCAGTCCAGATTTGGGGGGGGAGACCCAGTACTTC
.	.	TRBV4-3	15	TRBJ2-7	CASSQEVRTDYEQYF	TGCGCCAGCAGCCAAGAGGTCCGGACAGACTACGAGCAGTACTTC
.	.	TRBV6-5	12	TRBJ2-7	CASVGTTYEQYF	TGTGCCAGCGTTGGGACGACCTACGAGCAGTACTTC
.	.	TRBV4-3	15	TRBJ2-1	CASSQVQSSYNEQFF	TGCGCCAGCAGCCAAGTCCAGAGCTCCTACAATGAGCAGTTCTTC
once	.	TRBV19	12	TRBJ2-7	CASSGSFYEQYF	TGTGCCAGTAGCGGGAGTTTCTACGAGCAGTACTTC
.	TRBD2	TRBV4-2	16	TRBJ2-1	CASSQVISGGRDEQFF	TGTGCCAGCAGCCAAGTGATATCGGGAGGGCGGGATGAGCAGTTCTTC
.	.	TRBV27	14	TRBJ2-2	CASSLQGISGELFF	TGTGCCAGCAGTTTACAGGGCATCTCCGGGGAGCTGTTTTTT
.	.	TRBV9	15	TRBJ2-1	CASSKRGELYNEQFF	TGTGCCAGTTCTAAAAGGGGGGAGCTCTACAATGAGCAGTTCTTC
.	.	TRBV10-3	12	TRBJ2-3	CAISLGADTQYF	TGTGCCATCAGTTTAGGAGCAGATACGCAGTATTTT
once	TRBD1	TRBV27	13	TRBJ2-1	CASSLDRVNEQFF	TGTGCCAGCAGTTTAGACAGGGTAAATGAGCAGTTCTTC
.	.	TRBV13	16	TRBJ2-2	CASSLDPGANTGELFF	TGTGCCAGCAGCCTCGATCCGGGGGCGAACACCGGGGAGCTGTTTTTT
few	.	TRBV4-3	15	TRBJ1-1	CASSQDGSPNTEAFF	TGCGCCAGCAGCCAAGATGGGAGTCCCAACACTGAAGCTTTCTTT
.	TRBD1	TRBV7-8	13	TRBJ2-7	CASSPDRAHEQYF	TGTGCCAGCAGCCCGGACAGGGCCCACGAGCAGTACTTC
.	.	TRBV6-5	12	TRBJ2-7	CASSFLSFEQYF	TGTGCCAGCAGCTTTCTTAGCTTCGAGCAGTACTTC
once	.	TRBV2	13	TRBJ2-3	CASSEAITDTQYF	TGTGCCAGCAGTGAAGCGATCACAGATACGCAGTATTTT
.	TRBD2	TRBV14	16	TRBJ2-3	CASSPALAGSTDTQYF	TGTGCCAGCAGTCCCGCCCTAGCGGGTAGCACAGATACGCAGTATTTT
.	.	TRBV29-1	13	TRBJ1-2	CSVMDGSNYGYTF	TGCAGCGTGATGGACGGGAGTAACTATGGCTACACCTTC